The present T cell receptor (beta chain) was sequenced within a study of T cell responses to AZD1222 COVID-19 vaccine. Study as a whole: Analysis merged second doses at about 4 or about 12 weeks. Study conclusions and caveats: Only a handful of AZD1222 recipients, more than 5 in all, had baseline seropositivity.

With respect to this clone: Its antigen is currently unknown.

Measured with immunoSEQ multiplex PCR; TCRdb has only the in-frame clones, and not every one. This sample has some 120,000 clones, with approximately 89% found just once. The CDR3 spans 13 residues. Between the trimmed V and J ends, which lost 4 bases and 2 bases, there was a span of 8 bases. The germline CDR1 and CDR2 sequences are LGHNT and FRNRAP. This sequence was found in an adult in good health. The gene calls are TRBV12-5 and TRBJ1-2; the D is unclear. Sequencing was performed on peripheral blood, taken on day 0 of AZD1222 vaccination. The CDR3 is CASGSEWNYGYTF. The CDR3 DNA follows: TGTGCTAGTGGTTCCGAATGGAACTATGGCTACACCTTC.